Listed here is a single TCR beta chain. Its antigen remains unidentified. After CD4 positive bead selection, the CD4-negative fraction gave CD8 T cells. This sample was included in a study of naive and memory T cell subsets. Findings and caveats of the study: Activation and differentiation may alter RNA-based TCR counts. In naive cells, over 85% of TCR sequences were seen only once.

CDR3 length: 14 residues. Trimming pared 3 bases from V and 2 bases from J, leaving 8 bases between. Germline CDR1 is SGDLS and CDR2 is YYNGEE. Two oligonucleotides, mixed equimolar, formed the beta constant-region primer covering TRBC1 and TRBC2. TCRdb reanalysed the UMI-ligation and nested PCR reads using MiXCR and keeps one entry per CDR3 protein. The sample has about 35,000 distinct CDR3 sequences, about an eighth seen once. The J gene is TRBJ2-2, the V gene TRBV9, with D perhaps matching TRBD1 (6 bases). The receptor comes from a human donor in good health. Sequencing input: effector memory CD4+ T cells from blood. The subset denotes: effector memory, CD45RA- CD27-. CDR3 sequence (DNA): TGTGCCAGCAGCGCGGGACAAAACACCGGGGAGCTGTTTTTT. Translating it yields CASSAGQNTGELFF. The full variable domain, in which reference TRBV9 and TRBJ2-2 provide the parts outside the CDR3, is DSGVTQTPKHLITATGQRVTLRCSPRSGDLSVYWYQQSLDQGLQFLIQYYNGEERAKGNILERFSAQQFPDLHSELNLSSLELGDSALYFCASSAGQNTGELFFGEGSRLTVL.